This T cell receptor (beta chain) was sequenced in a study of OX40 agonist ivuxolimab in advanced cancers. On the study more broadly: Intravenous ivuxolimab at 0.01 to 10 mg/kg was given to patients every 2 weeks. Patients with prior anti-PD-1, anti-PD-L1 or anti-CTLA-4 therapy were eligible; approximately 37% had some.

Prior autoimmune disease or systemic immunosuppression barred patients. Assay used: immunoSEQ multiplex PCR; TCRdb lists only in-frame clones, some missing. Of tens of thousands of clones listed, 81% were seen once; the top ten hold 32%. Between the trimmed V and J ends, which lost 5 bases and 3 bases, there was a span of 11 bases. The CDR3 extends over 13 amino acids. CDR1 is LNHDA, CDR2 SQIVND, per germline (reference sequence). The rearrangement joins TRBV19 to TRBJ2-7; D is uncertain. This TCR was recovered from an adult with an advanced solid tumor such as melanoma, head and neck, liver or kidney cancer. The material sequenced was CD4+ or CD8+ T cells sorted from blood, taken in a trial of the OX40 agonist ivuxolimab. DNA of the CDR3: TGTGCCAGTAGTTTGTACGTACACTACGAGCAGTACTTC. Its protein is CASSLYVHYEQYF.